These T cell receptor beta chains were read from a single sample in a study of CD8+CD57+ T cells in acquired aplastic anemia. A single record per CDR3 protein comes from TCRdb applying MiXCR to the reads. The profile covers about 120,000 distinct CDR3 sequences, with about 60% appearing a single time and roughly 32% taken by the ten largest. Sequencing was performed on sorted CD4+, CD8+, or CD8+CD57+ T cells (not recorded which) from PBMCs. These receptor sequences come from a human donor with aplastic anemia. CDR3s include the opening cysteine and the closing phenylalanine or tryptophan. A D gene is named only where the DNA matches it firmly. Clone sizes are given selectively: once, few, many, or a class where the clone is expanded.

j_call v_call d_call clone_size cdr3_aa cdr3_nt
TRBJ2-7 TRBV10-2 . . CASTGTDITYEQYF TGCGCCAGCACAGGGACGGACATAACCTACGAGCAGTACTTC
TRBJ1-1 TRBV20-1 TRBD1 once CSAHRGSNTEAFF TGCAGTGCACACAGGGGCTCGAACACTGAAGCTTTCTTT
TRBJ1-1 TRBV10-3 TRBD1 many CAISERDRADTEAFF TGTGCCATCAGTGAGAGGGACAGAGCGGACACTGAAGCTTTCTTT
TRBJ1-2 TRBV12-3/TRBV12-4 . . CASSLAYGARGYTF TGTGCCAGCAGTTTAGCGTACGGCGCCCGCGGCTACACCTTC
TRBJ2-7 TRBV5-8 . . CASSLVGGPGEQYF TGTGCCAGCAGCCTAGTTGGGGGACCGGGCGAGCAGTACTTC
TRBJ2-7 TRBV5-1 . many CASSGGTASYEQYF TGCGCCAGCAGCGGGGGGACAGCCAGCTACGAGCAGTACTTC
TRBJ2-5 TRBV5-6 TRBD2 many CASSPEGGSLAGVTQYF TGTGCCAGCAGCCCCGAGGGGGGGAGCCTAGCGGGGGTGACCCAGTACTTC
TRBJ2-3 TRBV9 TRBD2 many CASSVVGAGSGDTQYF TGTGCCAGCAGCGTAGTCGGAGCGGGATCCGGAGATACGCAGTATTTT
TRBJ1-3 TRBV19 . few CASRAIGNTIYF TGTGCCAGTAGGGCTATCGGAAACACCATATATTTT
TRBJ1-3 TRBV18 . . CASSPPSGGNTIYF TGTGCCAGCTCACCACCCTCTGGTGGAAACACCATATATTTT
TRBJ2-3 TRBV11-3 . . CASSRWGATDTQYF TGTGCCAGCAGCCGCTGGGGGGCCACAGATACGCAGTATTTT
TRBJ1-1 TRBV25-1 . few CASTESTERGYEAFF TGTGCCAGCACTGAAAGCACAGAACGAGGATATGAAGCTTTCTTT
TRBJ1-2 TRBV2 . once CASSGQLMGLYGYTF TGTGCCAGCAGTGGGCAACTCATGGGCCTTTATGGCTACACCTTC
TRBJ2-3 TRBV6-1 . . CASILPGTFYTDTQYF TGTGCCAGCATTCTACCCGGGACGTTTTACACAGATACGCAGTATTTT
TRBJ2-3 TRBV5-1 . . CASSLIASGTDTQYF TGCGCCAGCAGCTTGATAGCTAGCGGCACAGATACGCAGTATTTT
TRBJ2-1 TRBV24-1 TRBD2 . CATAVPGLAGGEQFF TGTGCCACCGCCGTTCCGGGACTAGCGGGAGGTGAGCAGTTCTTC
TRBJ2-1 TRBV2 . . CASSDSNNEQFF TGTGCCAGCAGTGACTCAAACAATGAGCAGTTCTTC
TRBJ1-6 TRBV19 TRBD1 . CASNPGTGYSPLHF TGTGCCAGTAACCCCGGGACAGGATATTCACCCCTCCACTTT
TRBJ2-7 TRBV13 . many CASSLWSLGYEQYF TGTGCCAGCAGCTTATGGTCACTGGGATACGAGCAGTACTTC
TRBJ2-7 TRBV7-9 TRBD1 . CASSGTGVEQYF TGTGCCAGCAGCGGGACAGGGGTCGAGCAGTACTTC
TRBJ1-5 TRBV15 . . CATSQDNQPQHF TGTGCCACCAGCCAGGACAATCAGCCCCAGCATTTT
TRBJ2-5 TRBV15 . few CATSRDKGETQYF TGTGCCACCAGCAGAGACAAGGGGGAGACCCAGTACTTC
TRBJ2-5 TRBV29-1 . . CSVRPQETQYF TGCAGCGTTCGCCCTCAAGAGACCCAGTACTTC
TRBJ1-2 TRBV12-3/TRBV12-4 . . CASSPGILGYTF TGTGCCAGCAGTCCGGGCATTCTCGGCTACACCTTC
TRBJ1-2 TRBV15 TRBD1 once CATSVGQGGYYGYTF TGTGCCACCAGCGTAGGACAGGGGGGATACTATGGCTACACCTTC
TRBJ1-1 TRBV29-1 . . CSDTGTANTEAFF TGCAGCGATACCGGGACGGCGAACACTGAAGCTTTCTTT
TRBJ2-2 TRBV10-3 TRBD2 . CAITGLAGEAGELFF TGTGCCATCACAGGACTAGCGGGGGAGGCCGGGGAGCTGTTTTTT
TRBJ2-5 TRBV2 TRBD1 . CASRPTGEEPQYF TGTGCCAGCAGGCCGACAGGGGAAGAGCCCCAGTACTTC
TRBJ2-7 TRBV7-3 . . CASSLNGASYEQYF TGTGCCAGCAGCTTAAACGGGGCATCGTACGAGCAGTACTTC